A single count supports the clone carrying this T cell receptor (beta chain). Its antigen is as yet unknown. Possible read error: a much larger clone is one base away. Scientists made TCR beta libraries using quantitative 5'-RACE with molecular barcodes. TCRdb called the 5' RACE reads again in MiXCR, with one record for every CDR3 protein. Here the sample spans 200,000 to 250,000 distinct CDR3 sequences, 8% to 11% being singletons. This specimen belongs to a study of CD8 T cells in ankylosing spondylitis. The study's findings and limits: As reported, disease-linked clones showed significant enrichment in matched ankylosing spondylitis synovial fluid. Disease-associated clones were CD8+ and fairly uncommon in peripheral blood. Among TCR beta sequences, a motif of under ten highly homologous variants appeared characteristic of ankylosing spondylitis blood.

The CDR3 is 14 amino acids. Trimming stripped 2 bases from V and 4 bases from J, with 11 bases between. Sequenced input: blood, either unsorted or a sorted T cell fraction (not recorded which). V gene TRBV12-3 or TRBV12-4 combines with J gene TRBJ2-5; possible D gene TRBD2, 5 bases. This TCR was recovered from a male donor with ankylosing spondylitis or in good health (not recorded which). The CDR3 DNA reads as TGTGCCAGCAGTTTAACGCATCGGGGAGAGACCCAGTACTTC. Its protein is CASSLTHRGETQYF.